A single T cell receptor (beta chain) is shown here with its context. Its antigen remains undetermined. No base qualities exist here, and no much larger clone lies one base off it. Receptors were amplified or captured by the immunoSEQ multiplex PCR assay. The source is immuneACCESS, and TCRdb retained only in-frame sequences with V and J called. Part of the clones is not carried over; for the studies checked, unresolved V genes explain less than half of this, and the remainder is unexplained. This sample gives more than 25,000 clones in total; about 92% of them show up just once. About 4.9% of the sample is taken by the ten largest. The entry originates in a study of T cell changes during pregnancy in multiple sclerosis (dated by TCRdb to the late 2010s). Regarding the study in general: The study examined how the T cell repertoire changed over the course of pregnancy in women with multiple sclerosis.

Taken from the germline V gene (reference sequence), the CDR1 and CDR2 loops are LNHDA and SQIVND. Unmatched junction bases come to 11, with V trimmed by 7 bases and J by 5 bases. The CDR3 numbers 15 residues from cysteine through phenylalanine. This entry keeps only the CDR3 DNA: 45 bases, framed from base 1. This TCR derives from a female donor in good health, enrolled as a control in a pregnancy study. This material consisted of peripheral blood, taken in the first trimester of pregnancy. The chain employs TRBV19 and TRBJ1-5; the junction holds 7 bases that match TRBD1. This receptor has the CDR3 CASIFTGARDQPQHF. The sequenced DNA: TGTGCCAGTATTTTCACAGGGGCAAGGGATCAGCCCCAGCATTTT. Where the CDR3 stops, the reference TRBV19 and TRBJ1-5 genes take over; the full variable domain is DGGITQSPKYLFRKEGQNVTLSCEQNLNHDAMYWYRQDPGQGLRLIYYSQIVNDFQKGDIAEGYSVSREKKESFPLTVTSAQKNPTAFYLCASIFTGARDQPQHFGDGTRLSIL.